One sample yielded the 7 T cell receptor beta chains listed below, sequenced in a study of CD8+ T cells in alopecia areata. Extracted RNA was reverse transcribed into cDNA, the sequencing template. TCRdb keeps only in-frame clones here, not all; method: immunoSEQ multiplex PCR. Here the sample spans 110,000 to 150,000 clones, about 60% being singletons. Sequences were derived from CD4+ T cells sorted from blood, sampled at week 0. Receptors originate from a human donor with alopecia areata.

This rearrangement joins TRBV29-1 to TRBJ2-1; D call uncertain. Germline loops: CDR1 SQVTM, CDR2 ANQGSEA. The CDR3 consists of 11 residues. V was pared by 6 bases and J by 9 bases, with 12 bases between. The CDR3 is CSVFSPIEQFF. The CDR3 DNA is TGCAGCGTATTCTCCCCCATTGAGCAGTTCTTC.

In the case of this clone: With only one base between it and a far larger clone, this is likely a read error. The sample holds other DNA sequences that translate to the same CDR3. This chain links TRBV6-5 with TRBJ2-4, with D unclear. Germline-derived CDR1 and CDR2 are MNHEY and SVGAGI. There are 15 residues in the CDR3. The CDR3 here is CASGPGNPPKNIQYF. The CDR3 region has the DNA TGTGCCAGCGGACCAGGAAACCCCCCGAAAAACATTCAGTACTTT.

This clone was seen a few times. This chain connects TRBV18 to TRBJ1-3; D not certain. CDR3 size: 14 residues. The germline V gene has CDR1 KGHSH and CDR2 LQKENI. The ends were cut back, 2 bases at V and 1 base at J, with 6 bases in the middle. The CDR3 nucleotides read TGTGCCAGCTCACCAAGGGAATCTGGAAACACCATATATTTT. Its translation: CASSPRESGNTIYF.

The chain couples TRBV30 to TRBJ1-2; perhaps TRBD1 as D (6 bases). Trimming shortened V by 5 bases and J by 8 bases, and 21 bases separated the two germline ends. The CDR3 runs 14 residues. CDR1 is GTSNPN, CDR2 SVGIG, per germline (reference sequence). The CDR3 sequence is CAWSSRRGRGGYTF. CDR3 bases: TGTGCCTGGTCTTCCCGGCGGGGGCGAGGAGGCTACACCTTC.

This chain joins TRBV5-1 and TRBJ2-5; 13 bases are a match to TRBD2. The J segment lost 5 bases and the V segment lost 4 bases, leaving 5 bases of the junction unmatched. The V gene's germline CDR1 is SGHRS and CDR2 YFSETQ. This CDR3 has 15 amino acids. CDR3 DNA: TGCGCCAGCAGCCCGCCGGGACTAGCGGGGGAGACCCAGTACTTC. Translation gives CASSPPGLAGETQYF.

The chain carries TRBV2 and TRBJ1-5; the match to TRBD1 covers 8 bases. J gave up 5 bases and V 4 bases, and 4 bases lay outside the gene matches. The CDR3 runs to 14 residues. CDR1 is SNHLY, CDR2 FYNNEI, per germline. The CDR3: CASSGTGRDQPQHF. DNA of the CDR3: TGTGCCAGCAGTGGGACAGGGCGAGATCAGCCCCAGCATTTT.

Points on this clone: The junction departs from the called germline gene at one end, perhaps through a read error. The J gene is TRBJ2-5, the V gene TRBV7-7; TRBD1 matches at 8 bases. The CDR3 contains 14 residues. Germline lookup yields CDR1 SSHAT and CDR2 FNYEAQ (reference sequence). CDR3 residues: CASSLAGGRETQYF. CDR3 coding DNA: TGTGCTAGCAGCTTGGCAGGGGGCAGAGAGACCCAGTACTTC. Looking up the rest from reference TRBV7-7 and TRBJ2-5 gives the full variable domain: GAGVSQSPRYKVTKRGQDVTLRCDPISSHATLYWYQQALGQGPEFLTYFNYEAQPDKSGLPSDRFSAERPEGSISTLTIQRTEQRDSAMYRCASSLAGGRETQYFGPGTRLLVL.